This T cell receptor (beta chain) was found in a study of shared clonotypes between healthy human individuals. Study-wide context: The study enrolled a couple of women and three men aged 18 to 49.

Points on this clone: Its antigen is as yet unknown.

Overall study results and limits: Across several donors, naive CD4 shared around 5.3%, naive CD8 around 3.5%, memory CD4 roughly 2.5%, memory CD8 around 0.42%.

Recent acute infections and vaccinations were absent in the healthy HIV-negative adult donors. In the source study's methods: Filtering was not the same, since immunoSEQ gave junction-only sequences without quality scores. Assay: immunoSEQ multiplex PCR; the TCRdb copy retains only in-frame clones and omits some. D and trimming come from the DNA, and the V and J calls and clone size come from that table. Found here are 2,500,000 or so clones, roughly 93% of them singletons; the top ten hold 0.36%. This CDR3 region has 12 residues. CDR1 and CDR2 from the germline V gene are MDHEN and SYDVKM. The ends were cut back, 6 bases at V and 0 bases at J, with 3 bases in the middle.

The specimen sequenced was naive CD4+ T cells from PBMCs. Subset denoted: CD45RA+ positively selected. The rearrangement joins TRBV28 to TRBJ1-3; no firm D call. This receptor was identified in a man between 18 and 29 years old in good health. Some clones in this sample may be carry-over from other donors' samples. For the CDR3, the DNA is TGTGCCAGCAGGACCTCTGGAAACACCATATATTTT. This codes for CASRTSGNTIYF.